These 7 T cell receptor beta chains share one sample of origin, sequenced in a study of blood T cell repertoires in COVID-19. The assay was immunoSEQ multiplex PCR, and TCRdb's table has in-frame clones only and misses some. Of about 82,000 clones in the sample, around 80% were seen once. The specimen sequenced was peripheral blood. The receptors come from a middle-aged woman with active or convalescent COVID-19.

The V call is TRBV28, the J call TRBJ1-1; D is unclear. This CDR3 spans 15 amino acids. Germline-derived CDR1 and CDR2 are MDHEN and SYDVKM. V was trimmed by 1 base and J by 5 bases, leaving 14 bases between them. The CDR3 is CASSLFLGSGTEAFF. As DNA, the CDR3 is TGTGCCAGCAGTTTATTTCTAGGGAGCGGGACTGAAGCTTTCTTT.

The rearrangement joins TRBV19 to TRBJ2-5, with TRBD2 identical over 8 bases. The germline CDR1 and CDR2 sequences are LNHDA and SQIVND (reference sequence). The CDR3 is 13 amino acids. The trim removed 8 bases at V and 5 bases at J, leaving 7 bases unmatched. The CDR3 is CASGDTGGETQYF. In DNA, the CDR3 is TGTGCCAGTGGGGACACGGGGGGGGAGACCCAGTACTTC.

The chain recombines TRBV18 with TRBJ2-3; unclear D gene. The CDR3 spans 15 residues. Trimming removed 2 bases at V and 3 bases at J, with 12 bases between. Per the germline V gene, CDR1 is KGHSH and CDR2 is LQKENI. In DNA form, the CDR3 reads TGTGCCAGCTCACCAACAGAGACACAGACAGATACGCAGTATTTT. It encodes CASSPTETQTDTQYF.

There are a few counts of this clone. This CDR3 is CASSFPSVSFSYNEQFF. The CDR3, as DNA: TGTGCCAGCAGTTTCCCTAGCGTATCATTCTCCTACAATGAGCAGTTCTTC. This chain links TRBV28 with TRBJ2-1; possible D gene TRBD2, 6 bases. Germline values: CDR1 MDHEN, CDR2 SYDVKM. Trimming removed 3 bases from V and 0 bases from J, with 15 bases in between. The CDR3 contains 17 residues.

V usage is TRBV27 and J usage is TRBJ2-4; 9 bases line up with TRBD1. This CDR3 region has 17 residues. Germline V CDR1 and CDR2: MNHEY, SMNVEV (reference sequence). Trimming at V came to 8 bases and at J to 0 bases, leaving 11 bases not matched to a gene. CDR3 nucleotide sequence: TGTGCCAGCGCGGGGCGGGACAGGGCTCTAGCCAAAAACATTCAGTACTTC. This sequence encodes CASAGRDRALAKNIQYF.

The chain uses TRBV19 and TRBJ2-7; maybe TRBD1 (5 bases). Germline V gene data show CDR1 as LNHDA and CDR2 as SQIVND (reference sequence). Trimming stripped 6 bases from V and 5 bases from J, with 20 bases between. This CDR3 comprises 15 residues. CDR3 in DNA: TGTGCCAGTAGCAAGGACCGCGGACAATATAACGAGCAGTACTTC. Translated, it gives CASSKDRGQYNEQYF.

This clone was counted a few times. The rearrangement links TRBV29-1 to TRBJ1-2, with 8 bases identical to TRBD1. This CDR3 comprises 16 residues. CDR1 and CDR2 (germline): SQVTM, ANQGSEA. V gave up 2 bases and J gave up 4 bases; unmatched junction bases: 12. CDR3 nucleotides: TGCAGCGTTGAACCGACAGGGGCCGAAGCCTTCTATGGCTACACCTTC. Protein: CSVEPTGAEAFYGYTF.